Presented here are 12 T cell receptor beta chains from one specimen sequenced in a study of blood T cell repertoires in COVID-19. Measured with immunoSEQ multiplex PCR; TCRdb has only the in-frame clones, and not every one. The table has tens of thousands of clones, 70% to 90% seen once. Sequencing was carried out using peripheral blood. These receptors were obtained from a human donor in a cohort sampled during active COVID-19.

The rearrangement links TRBV12-3 or TRBV12-4 to TRBJ2-7; no clear D. Trimming removed 2 bases at V and 4 bases at J, with 6 bases between. CDR3 length equals 12 residues. The CDR3 protein is CASSLIAYEQYF. As DNA, the CDR3 is TGTGCCAGCAGTTTAATAGCTTACGAGCAGTACTTC.

This clone occurred once. The chain links TRBV5-1 to TRBJ1-2, with TRBD1 identical over 7 bases. Germline V gene sequence: CDR1 SGHRS, CDR2 YFSETQ. CDR3 length equals 15 residues. After removal of 4 bases from V and 4 bases from J, the junction contained 10 bases not matched to a gene. This CDR3 is CASSGTGEVVYGYTF. The CDR3, as DNA: TGCGCCAGCAGCGGAACAGGGGAAGTCGTCTATGGCTACACCTTC.

V usage is TRBV6-6 and J usage is TRBJ2-3, with 7 bases fitting TRBD2. This CDR3 has 15 residues. CDR1 is MNHNY, CDR2 SVGAGI, per germline (reference sequence). Trimming removed 8 bases from V and 0 bases from J; junction bases left unmatched: 8. The DNA of the CDR3 is TGTGCCAGCGCGCGGGGTAGCGGGAGCACAGATACGCAGTATTTT. It is translated as CASARGSGSTDTQYF.

This chain's CDR3 is CASRAWLTDTQYF. CDR3 nucleotide sequence: TGTGCCAGCAGGGCTTGGTTGACAGATACGCAGTATTTT. The chain employs TRBV27 and TRBJ2-3; D not certain. The V gene's germline CDR1 is MNHEY and CDR2 SMNVEV (reference sequence). The CDR3 extends over 13 amino acids. The germline V and J ends were trimmed by 6 bases and 3 bases, with 10 bases remaining between them.

V gene TRBV20-1 combines with J gene TRBJ1-5; D not resolved. The CDR3 is made up of 12 amino acids. Trimming shortened V by 3 bases and J by 3 bases, and 6 bases separated the two germline ends. CDR1 DFQATT and CDR2 SNEGSKA come from the germline V gene (reference sequence). The CDR3 protein is CSASLYNQPQHF. In nucleotides, the CDR3 is TGCAGTGCTAGTTTGTACAATCAGCCCCAGCATTTT.

The genes are TRBV7-2 and TRBJ2-3; 8 bases agree with TRBD2. Germline V gene lookup returns CDR1 SGHTA and CDR2 FQGNSA. This CDR3 has 17 residues. Losses at the gene ends were 4 bases for V and 2 bases for J; bases not matched to a gene: 11. This CDR3 is CASSSPSGPSLTDTQYF. The DNA of the CDR3 is TGTGCCAGCAGCTCCCCTAGCGGGCCCTCACTCACAGATACGCAGTATTTT.

This rearrangement joins TRBV25-1 to TRBJ2-7; 10 nucleotides align to TRBD2. This CDR3 region has 15 residues. Losses at the gene ends were 6 bases for V and 3 bases for J; bases not matched to a gene: 8. From germline, CDR1 is MGHDK and CDR2 SYGVNS. The CDR3 DNA reads as TGTGCCAGCAGAGAGGGGACTAGCGAAAGCTACGAGCAGTACTTC. Residues: CASREGTSESYEQYF.

V and J are TRBV9 and TRBJ1-6; possible D gene TRBD1, 6 bases. Germline loops: CDR1 SGDLS, CDR2 YYNGEE. V was shortened by 1 base and J by 1 base, with 12 bases between the two germline ends. This CDR3 is built from 17 residues. CDR3 sequence reads: CASSVHREESYNSPLHF. The DNA of the CDR3 is TGTGCCAGCAGCGTACACAGGGAAGAGTCCTATAATTCACCCCTCCACTTT. Full variable domain (missing parts from reference TRBV9 and TRBJ1-6): DSGVTQTPKHLITATGQRVTLRCSPRSGDLSVYWYQQSLDQGLQFLIQYYNGEERAKGNILERFSAQQFPDLHSELNLSSLELGDSALYFCASSVHREESYNSPLHFGNGTRLTVT.

The chain is built from TRBV6-2 or TRBV6-3 and TRBJ2-5, with 7 bases matching TRBD2. The germline V gene has CDR1 MNHEY and CDR2 SVGEGT. With 5 bases clipped from V and 2 bases from J, the junction kept 8 bases outside the gene matches. The length of the CDR3 is 15 residues. The CDR3 sequence is CASSDPAGPQETQYF. The CDR3 region has the DNA TGTGCCAGCAGTGACCCAGCGGGGCCGCAAGAGACCCAGTACTTC.

The chain has TRBV7-2 and TRBJ2-3; 7 bases map to TRBD2. The CDR3 has 15 residues. The V gene end was trimmed by 2 bases and the J gene end by 4 bases; junction bases not matched to a gene: 6. From germline, CDR1 is SGHTA and CDR2 FQGNSA. CDR3 in DNA: TGTGCCAGCAGCTTAAGCGGGATGAATGCAGATACGCAGTATTTT. It yields the protein CASSLSGMNADTQYF.

The gene calls are TRBV12-3 or TRBV12-4 and TRBJ2-5; D is possibly TRBD2 (5 bases). The CDR3 sequence is 13 residues long. V dropped 5 bases and J dropped 1 base, with 8 bases sitting between them. CDR3 coding DNA: TGTGCCAGCAGTGAGCGGACCCAAGAGACCCAGTACTTC. This gives the protein CASSERTQETQYF.

The chain joins TRBV18 to TRBJ2-1; TRBD2 agrees at 13 bases. The CDR3 runs 19 residues. Trimming at V came to 2 bases and at J to 0 bases, leaving 7 bases not matched to a gene. Germline lookup yields CDR1 KGHSH and CDR2 LQKENI. The CDR3 DNA reads as TGTGCCAGCTCACCAGCCGGGACTAGCGGGACAAACTCCTACAATGAGCAGTTCTTC. It translates to CASSPAGTSGTNSYNEQFF.